The next 9 T cell receptor beta chains were all read from a single sample in a study of T cells after somatic rescue of genetic block. Assay: immunoSEQ multiplex PCR; the TCRdb copy retains only in-frame clones and omits some. The repertoire holds 65,000 to 70,000 clones, about 91% seen once, with around 3% in the top ten. Sequenced sample: peripheral blood mononuclear cells (PBMCs). These receptors all come from a man in his forties or fifties.

The CDR3 sequence is CASSPNIRGSYNSPLHF. The CDR3 nucleotides are TGCGCCAGCAGTCCCAATATCAGGGGTTCCTATAATTCACCCCTCCACTTT. This chain connects TRBV23-1 to TRBJ1-6, with D possibly TRBD1 on 6 matching bases. TRBV23-1 is an open reading frame, and its role is uncertain. V lost 4 bases and J 1 base, leaving 14 bases between the germline ends. The CDR3 runs 17 residues.

V gene TRBV28 combines with J gene TRBJ1-5; no reliable D call. The CDR3 length is 10 residues. Germline CDR1 and CDR2: MDHEN and SYDVKM. V was clipped by 4 bases and J by 11 bases, with 6 bases between them. The CDR3 reads CASSSRAQHF. CDR3 nucleotide sequence: TGTGCCAGCAGTTCGAGGGCCCAGCATTTT.

This clone has a single count. This chain connects TRBV18 to TRBJ2-3; 9 nucleotides match TRBD1. The CDR3 spans 16 residues. In germline, CDR1 is KGHSH, CDR2 LQKENI. The J segment lost 2 bases and the V segment lost 6 bases, leaving 9 bases of the junction unmatched. The DNA of the CDR3 is TGTGCCAGCTCGCCGCCGGGACAGGGCCCCACAGATACGCAGTATTTT. Protein: CASSPPGQGPTDTQYF. Based on the CDR3 plus reference TRBV18 and TRBJ2-3, the full variable domain is NAGVMQNPRHLVRRRGQEARLRCSPMKGHSHVYWYRQLPEEGLKFMVYLQKENIIDESGMPKERFSAEFPKEGPSILRIQQVVRGDSAAYFCASSPPGQGPTDTQYFGPGTRLTVL.

The chain combines TRBV2 with TRBJ1-6; D is ambiguous. Germline V gene lookup returns CDR1 SNHLY and CDR2 FYNNEI. The CDR3 length is 12 residues. Trimming cost V 4 bases and J 10 bases, with 8 bases left between them. CDR3 DNA sequence: TGTGCCAGCAGTGGGAACAACTCACCCCTCCACTTT. It is translated as CASSGNNSPLHF.

This clone showed up just once. The chain employs TRBV5-1 and TRBJ2-1; 12 bases align to TRBD1. CDR1 SGHRS and CDR2 YFSETQ come from the germline V gene. J was trimmed by 12 bases and V by 3 bases; bases with no gene match: 10. The length of the CDR3 is 15 residues. The CDR3 region is CASSSGTGGGEGQFF. The CDR3 bases are TGCGCCAGCAGCTCCGGGACAGGGGGCGGTGAAGGGCAGTTCTTC.

V gene TRBV5-1 combines with J gene TRBJ2-3; unclear D gene. The CDR3 runs 15 residues. Germline CDR1 and CDR2: SGHRS and YFSETQ. With 2 bases removed from V and 2 bases from J, the gap between germline ends came to 12 bases. This CDR3 reads CASSLKEWHTDTQYF. The DNA of the CDR3 is TGCGCCAGCAGCTTAAAAGAATGGCACACAGATACGCAGTATTTT.

This clone was seen only once. The V gene is TRBV19, the J gene TRBJ1-2; tentative D call: TRBD1 (6 bases). The ends were cut back, 4 bases at V and 1 base at J, with 10 bases in the middle. This CDR3 has 14 residues. The germline gives CDR1 LNHDA, CDR2 SQIVND (reference sequence). The chain's CDR3 is CASSTGAFNYGYTF. CDR3 coding DNA: TGTGCCAGTAGTACAGGGGCCTTTAACTATGGCTACACCTTC.

This chain connects TRBV18 to TRBJ2-5; 7 positions match TRBD1. The junction had 4 bases not matched to a gene; V was cut back by 0 bases and J by 0 bases. The CDR3 runs 16 residues. The germline CDR1 and CDR2 sequences are KGHSH and LQKENI. The CDR3 is CASSPPVRGYQETQYF. CDR3 in DNA: TGTGCCAGCTCACCACCAGTCAGGGGGTACCAAGAGACCCAGTACTTC. The full variable domain, completed using reference TRBV18 and TRBJ2-5, is NAGVMQNPRHLVRRRGQEARLRCSPMKGHSHVYWYRQLPEEGLKFMVYLQKENIIDESGMPKERFSAEFPKEGPSILRIQQVVRGDSAAYFCASSPPVRGYQETQYFGPGTRLLVL.

In DNA, the CDR3 is TGTGCCAGCAGCCTAGCGGGGGGGACCTACAATGAGCAGTTCTTC. This translates into CASSLAGGTYNEQFF. The gene calls are TRBV27 and TRBJ2-1; the match to TRBD2 covers 12 bases. The V and J ends lost 6 bases and 2 bases, in that order; junction bases with no gene match: 2. CDR3 length: 15 residues. Germline CDR1 MNHEY, CDR2 SMNVEV (reference sequence).